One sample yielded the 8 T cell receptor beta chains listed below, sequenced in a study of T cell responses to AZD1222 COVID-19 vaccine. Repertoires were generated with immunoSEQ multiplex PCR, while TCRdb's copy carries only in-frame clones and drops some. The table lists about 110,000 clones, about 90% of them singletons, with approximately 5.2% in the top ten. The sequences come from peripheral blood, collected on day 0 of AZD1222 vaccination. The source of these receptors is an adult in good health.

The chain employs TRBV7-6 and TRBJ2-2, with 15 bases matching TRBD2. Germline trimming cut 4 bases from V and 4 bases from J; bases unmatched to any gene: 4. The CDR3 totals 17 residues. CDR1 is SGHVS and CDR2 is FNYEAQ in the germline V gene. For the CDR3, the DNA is TGTGCCAGCAGCTCGGGACTAGCGGGAGGCATCACCGGGGAGCTGTTTTTT. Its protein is CASSSGLAGGITGELFF.

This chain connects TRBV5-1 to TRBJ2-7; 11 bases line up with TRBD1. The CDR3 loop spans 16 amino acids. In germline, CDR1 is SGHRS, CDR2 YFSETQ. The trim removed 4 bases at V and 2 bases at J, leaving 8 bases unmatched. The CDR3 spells CASSPGQGARAYEQYF. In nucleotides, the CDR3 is TGCGCCAGCAGCCCCGGACAGGGGGCTAGGGCCTACGAGCAGTACTTC.

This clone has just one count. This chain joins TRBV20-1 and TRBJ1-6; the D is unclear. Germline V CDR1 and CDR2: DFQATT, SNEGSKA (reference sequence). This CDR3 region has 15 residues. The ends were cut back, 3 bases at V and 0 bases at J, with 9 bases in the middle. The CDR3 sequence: CSASSGSSYNSPLHF. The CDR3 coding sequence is TGCAGTGCTAGTTCGGGGAGCTCCTATAATTCACCCCTCCACTTT.

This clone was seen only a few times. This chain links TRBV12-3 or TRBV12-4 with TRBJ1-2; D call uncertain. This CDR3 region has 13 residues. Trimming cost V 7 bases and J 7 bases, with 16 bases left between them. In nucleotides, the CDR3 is TGTGCCAGCACCAGTAGGGAGGGAATTGGCTACACCTTC. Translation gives CASTSREGIGYTF.

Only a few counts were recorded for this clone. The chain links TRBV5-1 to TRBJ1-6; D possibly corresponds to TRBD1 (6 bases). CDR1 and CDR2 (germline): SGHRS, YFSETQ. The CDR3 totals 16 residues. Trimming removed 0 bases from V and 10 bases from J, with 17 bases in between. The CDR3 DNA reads TGCGCCAGCAGCTTGGCGGGCACAGACCAGGGGTCACCCCTCCACTTT. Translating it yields CASSLAGTDQGSPLHF.

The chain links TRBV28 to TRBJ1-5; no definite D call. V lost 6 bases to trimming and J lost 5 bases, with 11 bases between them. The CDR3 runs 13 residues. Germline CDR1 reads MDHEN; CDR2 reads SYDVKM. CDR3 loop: CASRTAGYQPQHF. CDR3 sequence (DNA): TGTGCCAGCAGGACTGCGGGTTATCAGCCCCAGCATTTT.

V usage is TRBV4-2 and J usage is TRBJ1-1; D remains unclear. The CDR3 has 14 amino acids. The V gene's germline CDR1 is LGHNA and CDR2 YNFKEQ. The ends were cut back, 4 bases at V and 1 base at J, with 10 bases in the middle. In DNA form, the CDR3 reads TGTGCCAGCAGCCTCGGCGACCCGAACACTGAAGCTTTCTTT. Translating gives CASSLGDPNTEAFF.

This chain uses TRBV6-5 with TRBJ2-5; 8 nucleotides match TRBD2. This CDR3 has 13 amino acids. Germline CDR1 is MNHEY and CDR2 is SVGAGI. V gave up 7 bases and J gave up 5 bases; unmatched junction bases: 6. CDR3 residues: CASTRGGGETQYF. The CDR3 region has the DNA TGTGCCAGCACTCGGGGGGGAGGGGAGACCCAGTACTTC.